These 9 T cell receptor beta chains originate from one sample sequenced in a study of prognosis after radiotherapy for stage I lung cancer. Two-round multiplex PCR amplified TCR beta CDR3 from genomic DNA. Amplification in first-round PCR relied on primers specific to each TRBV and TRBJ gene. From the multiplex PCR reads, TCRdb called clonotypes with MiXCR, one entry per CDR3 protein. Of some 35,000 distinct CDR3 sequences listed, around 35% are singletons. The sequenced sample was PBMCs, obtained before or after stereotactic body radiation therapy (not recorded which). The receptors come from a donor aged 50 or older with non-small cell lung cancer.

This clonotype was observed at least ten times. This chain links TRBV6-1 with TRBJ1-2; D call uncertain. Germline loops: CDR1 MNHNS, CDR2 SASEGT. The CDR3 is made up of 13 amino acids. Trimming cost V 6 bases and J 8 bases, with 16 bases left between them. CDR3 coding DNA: TGTGCCAGCAGCTCCGACGGACTGGCAGGCTACACCTTC. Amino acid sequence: CASSSDGLAGYTF.

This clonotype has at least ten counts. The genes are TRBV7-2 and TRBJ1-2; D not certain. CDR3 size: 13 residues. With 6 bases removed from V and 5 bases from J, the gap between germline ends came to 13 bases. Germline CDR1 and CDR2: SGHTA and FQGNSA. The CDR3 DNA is TGTGCCAGCAGTCCGGCGGGAGTATATGGCTACACCTTC. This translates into CASSPAGVYGYTF.

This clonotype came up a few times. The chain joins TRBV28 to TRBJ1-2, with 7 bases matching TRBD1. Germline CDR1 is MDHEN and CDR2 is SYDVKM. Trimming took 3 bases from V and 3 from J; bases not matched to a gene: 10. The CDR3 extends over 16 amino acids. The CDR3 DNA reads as TGTGCCAGCAGTTTTATGGGGGCAGGGGGGGACTATGGCTACACCTTC. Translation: CASSFMGAGGDYGYTF.

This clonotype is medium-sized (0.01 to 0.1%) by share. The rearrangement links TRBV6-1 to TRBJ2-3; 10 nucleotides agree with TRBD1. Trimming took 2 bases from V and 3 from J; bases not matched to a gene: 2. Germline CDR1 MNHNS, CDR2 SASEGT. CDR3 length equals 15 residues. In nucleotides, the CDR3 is TGTGCCAGCAGTGAACCGGGACAGGGGACAGATACGCAGTATTTT. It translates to CASSEPGQGTDTQYF.

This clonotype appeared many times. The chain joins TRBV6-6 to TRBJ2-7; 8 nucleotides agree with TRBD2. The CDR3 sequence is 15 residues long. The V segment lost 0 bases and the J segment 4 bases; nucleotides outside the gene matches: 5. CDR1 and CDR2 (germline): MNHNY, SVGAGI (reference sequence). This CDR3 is CASSYSGLGAYEQYF. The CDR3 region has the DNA TGTGCCAGCAGTTACTCGGGACTAGGGGCTTACGAGCAGTACTTC.

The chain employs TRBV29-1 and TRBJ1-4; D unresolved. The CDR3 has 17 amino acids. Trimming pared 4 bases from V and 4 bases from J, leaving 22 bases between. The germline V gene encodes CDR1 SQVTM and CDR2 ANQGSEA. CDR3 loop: CSVVRTFSLRVNEKLFF. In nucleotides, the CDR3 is TGCAGCGTTGTCCGGACGTTTAGTTTGCGGGTTAATGAAAAACTGTTTTTT.

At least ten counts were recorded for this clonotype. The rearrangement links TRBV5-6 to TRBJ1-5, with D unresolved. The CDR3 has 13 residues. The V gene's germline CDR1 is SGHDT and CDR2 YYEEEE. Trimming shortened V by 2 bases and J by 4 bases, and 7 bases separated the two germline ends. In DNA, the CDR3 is TGTGCCAGCAGCTTACGTCCGAATCAGCCCCAGCATTTT. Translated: CASSLRPNQPQHF.

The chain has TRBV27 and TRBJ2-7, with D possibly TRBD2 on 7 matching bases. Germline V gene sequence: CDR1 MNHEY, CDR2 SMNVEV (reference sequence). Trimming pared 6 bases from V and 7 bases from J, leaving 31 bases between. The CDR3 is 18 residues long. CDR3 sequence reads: CASSPGGQGWFGDGEQYF. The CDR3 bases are TGTGCCAGCAGCCCGGGGGGTCAGGGGTGGTTCGGAGACGGTGAGCAGTACTTC.

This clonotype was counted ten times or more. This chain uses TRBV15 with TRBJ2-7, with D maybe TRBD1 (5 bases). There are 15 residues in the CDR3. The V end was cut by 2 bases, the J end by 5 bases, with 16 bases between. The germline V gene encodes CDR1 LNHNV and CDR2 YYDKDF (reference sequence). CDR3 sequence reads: CATSRLKDNSHEQYF. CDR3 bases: TGTGCCACCAGCAGACTTAAGGACAATTCCCACGAGCAGTACTTC. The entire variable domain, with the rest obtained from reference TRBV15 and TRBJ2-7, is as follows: DAMVIQNPRYQVTQFGKPVTLSCSQTLNHNVMYWYQQKSSQAPKLLFHYYDKDFNNEADTPDNFQSRRPNTSFCFLDIRSPGLGDTAMYLCATSRLKDNSHEQYFGPGTRLTVT.